This T cell receptor beta chain was captured by sequencing in a study of T cell responses to AZD1222 COVID-19 vaccine. Study-level points and caveats: Baseline antibody screening turned up just six or seven seropositive AZD1222 recipients. Increased Spike-specific TCR breadth and depth were observed after two AZD1222 doses.

Trimming shortened V by 0 bases and J by 5 bases, and 20 bases separated the two germline ends. The CDR3 sequence is 17 residues long. Per the germline V gene, CDR1 is SGHRS and CDR2 is YFSETQ. About this clone: Its matching antigen is unknown.

TCRdb's table, derived via immunoSEQ multiplex PCR, lists solely in-frame clones and lacks some. The table shows under 200,000 clones, with 85% to 95% occurring only once. The chain combines TRBV5-1 with TRBJ1-1, with D uncertain. This TCR came from an adult in good health. Here the sequenced sample was peripheral blood, taken on day 0 of AZD1222 vaccination. The CDR3 protein is CASSLDFIREAGTEAFF. The CDR3 DNA reads as TGCGCCAGCAGCTTGGACTTTATCAGAGAGGCTGGGACTGAAGCTTTCTTT.